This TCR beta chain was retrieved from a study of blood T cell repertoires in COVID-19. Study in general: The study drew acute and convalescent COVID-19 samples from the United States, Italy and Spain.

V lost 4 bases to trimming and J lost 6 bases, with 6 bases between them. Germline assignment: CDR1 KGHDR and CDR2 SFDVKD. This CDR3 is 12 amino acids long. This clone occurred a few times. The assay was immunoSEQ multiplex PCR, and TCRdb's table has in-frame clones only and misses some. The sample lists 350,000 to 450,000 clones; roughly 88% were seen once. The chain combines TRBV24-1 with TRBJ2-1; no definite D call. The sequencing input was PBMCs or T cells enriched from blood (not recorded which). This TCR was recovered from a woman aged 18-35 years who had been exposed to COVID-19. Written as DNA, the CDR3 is TGTGCCACCAGTGACTGGGCCAATGAGCAGTTCTTC. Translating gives CATSDWANEQFF.